The 18 T cell receptor beta chains below come from one sample, sequenced in a study of T cells after yellow fever vaccination (dated by TCRdb to between 2017 and 2020). The meaning of the sample's treatment or condition label: live attenuated yellow fever vaccine strain. The library was obtained by 5' RACE. The data were produced on an Illumina HiSeq 2500. TCRdb trimmed public reads at Q25 via fastp, called clones via MiXCR and kept in-frame beta chains. All rows with the same CDR3 protein become a single entry with the most common DNA and genes. In this sample the table shows approximately 69,000 distinct CDR3 sequences, around 6.2% of which occur a single time. In total, the top ten clones hold under 2.5% of the sample. The sample was CD4+ T cells sorted from PBMCs, taken roughly 15 days after the first yellow fever vaccination. Receptors originate from a man between 18 and 29 years old who received the YFV17D yellow fever vaccine.

Many counts were recorded for this clonotype. This rearrangement joins TRBV4-2 to TRBJ2-1; no clear D. CDR1 is LGHNA and CDR2 is YNFKEQ in the germline V gene. The ends were cut back, 0 bases at V and 4 bases at J, with 7 bases in the middle. This CDR3 comprises 14 residues. The CDR3 sequence is CASSQDNTYNEQFF. DNA of the CDR3: TGTGCCAGCAGCCAAGATAACACATACAATGAGCAGTTCTTC.

This clonotype was picked up many times. The chain carries TRBV7-2 and TRBJ2-3; no reliable D call. Germline loops: CDR1 SGHTA, CDR2 FQGNSA. The CDR3 extends over 14 amino acids. Trimming left V 4 bases short and J 4 bases short, with 12 bases between. This CDR3 is CASSYWRVADTQYF. Here the CDR3 DNA reads TGTGCCAGCAGCTACTGGAGAGTCGCAGATACGCAGTATTTT.

V and J are TRBV28 and TRBJ1-5; a weak D match, TRBD1 (5 bases). The CDR3 extends over 12 amino acids. V dropped 4 bases and J dropped 11 bases, with 12 bases sitting between them. Per germline, CDR1 MDHEN and CDR2 SYDVKM. CDR3 protein: CASSSPTATQHF. In nucleotides, the CDR3 is TGTGCCAGCAGTTCCCCGACAGCAACCCAGCATTTT.

In its sample, this clonotype was seen many times. This chain uses TRBV11-2 with TRBJ2-3; unclear D gene. The germline gives CDR1 SGHAT, CDR2 FQNNGV. This CDR3 spans 15 amino acids. V was cut by 3 bases and J by 0 bases, with 10 bases left in between. CDR3 sequence reads: CASSFGPPSTDTQYF. CDR3 bases: TGTGCCAGCAGCTTTGGGCCCCCTAGCACAGATACGCAGTATTTT.

This clonotype was counted at least ten times. This chain connects TRBV5-1 to TRBJ1-4; D perhaps matches TRBD1 (5 bases). The germline CDR1 and CDR2 sequences are SGHRS and YFSETQ. V shed 4 bases and J shed 6 bases, with 10 bases lying between them. The CDR3 has 13 residues. CDR3 nucleotides: TGCGCCAGCAGCCGGGACCGCGATGAAAAACTGTTTTTT. Its protein product is CASSRDRDEKLFF. The whole variable domain, remainder taken from reference TRBV5-1 and TRBJ1-4, is KAGVTQTPRYLIKTRGQQVTLSCSPISGHRSVSWYQQTPGQGLQFLFEYFSETQRNKGNFPGRFSGRQFSNSRSEMNVSTLELGDSALYLCASSRDRDEKLFFGSGTQLSVL.

There are many counts of this clonotype. The chain uses TRBV7-2 and TRBJ2-5; D is ambiguous. The V gene lost 0 bases and the J gene lost 1 base, with 12 bases spanning the gap. Germline-derived CDR1 and CDR2 are SGHTA and FQGNSA. The CDR3 is 16 residues long. The CDR3 reads CASSLAFRRAQETQYF. For the CDR3, the DNA is TGTGCCAGCAGCTTAGCGTTCCGGCGAGCCCAAGAGACCCAGTACTTC.

This clonotype is a singleton in its sample. This chain uses TRBV6-1 with TRBJ2-1, with a possible D match to TRBD1 (5 bases). This CDR3 has 15 residues. Trimming took 5 bases from V and 6 from J, leaving 17 bases between them. Germline loops: CDR1 MNHNS, CDR2 SASEGT. CDR3 DNA: TGTGCCAGCAGTCACCAGGGAAAATCGGTCAATGAGCAGTTCTTC. Protein: CASSHQGKSVNEQFF.

This clonotype was counted many times. The V gene is TRBV7-2, the J gene TRBJ2-7, with D possibly being TRBD2 (5 bases). CDR3 length: 14 residues. Per germline, CDR1 SGHTA and CDR2 FQGNSA. V was cut by 1 base and J by 5 bases, with 12 bases left in between. This CDR3 reads CASSLGERLDEQYF. DNA for the CDR3: TGTGCCAGCAGCTTAGGGGAGAGGTTGGACGAGCAGTACTTC.

This clonotype was seen many times. The V call is TRBV5-1, the J call TRBJ2-1; 9 nucleotides align to TRBD1. Losses at the gene ends were 1 base for V and 7 bases for J; bases not matched to a gene: 6. Germline V gene sequence: CDR1 SGHRS, CDR2 YFSETQ. The CDR3 is 15 amino acids. CDR3 amino acids: CASSLPGQGNNEQFF. The CDR3 DNA is TGCGCCAGCAGCTTGCCGGGACAGGGAAATAATGAGCAGTTCTTC.

This clonotype came up many times. The V call is TRBV7-9, the J call TRBJ2-1; a possible D gene is TRBD1 (5 bases). V lost 5 bases to trimming and J lost 9 bases, with 17 bases between them. The CDR3 contains 14 residues. Germline V gene data show CDR1 as SEHNR and CDR2 as FQNEAQ (reference sequence). The CDR3 protein is CASSPRAGKGEQFF. The CDR3 DNA sequence: TGTGCCAGCAGCCCAAGGGCAGGGAAGGGTGAGCAGTTCTTC.

This clonotype was detected ten times or more. The gene calls are TRBV5-1 and TRBJ2-1; 7 positions match TRBD1. The CDR3 is 15 residues long. Germline V gene data show CDR1 as SGHRS and CDR2 as YFSETQ. Germline trimming cut 2 bases from V and 4 bases from J; bases unmatched to any gene: 6. The DNA for the CDR3 is TGCGCCAGCAGCTTCTCGGGACAGATATACAATGAGCAGTTCTTC. Its translation: CASSFSGQIYNEQFF.

This clonotype was seen many times. The chain carries TRBV18 and TRBJ1-5; TRBD1 is a possible D gene (5 bases). V lost 2 bases and J 3 bases, leaving 17 bases between the germline ends. CDR3 length: 17 amino acids. The germline V gene has CDR1 KGHSH and CDR2 LQKENI. The CDR3 DNA follows: TGTGCCAGCTCACCATCCGGGACTCTGGGGTACAATCAGCCCCAGCATTTT. Translated: CASSPSGTLGYNQPQHF.

The sample holds many counts of this clonotype. This chain links TRBV6-5 with TRBJ1-6; no firm D call. Trimming pared 2 bases from V and 0 bases from J, leaving 5 bases between. The germline gives CDR1 MNHEY, CDR2 SVGAGI. This CDR3 contains 15 residues. The DNA for the CDR3 is TGTGCCAGCAGTTACACTAGCTCCTATAATTCACCCCTCCACTTT. Its protein product is CASSYTSSYNSPLHF.

Many counts were recorded for this clonotype. This chain joins TRBV5-1 and TRBJ2-5, with a possible D match to TRBD1 (7 bases). The CDR3 loop spans 14 amino acids. The V gene lost 4 bases and the J gene lost 1 base, with 11 bases spanning the gap. Germline V gives CDR1 SGHRS, CDR2 YFSETQ. CDR3 protein: CASSRGTVQETQYF. For the CDR3, the DNA is TGCGCCAGCAGCCGGGGGACAGTCCAAGAGACCCAGTACTTC.

This clonotype was counted ten times or more. V usage is TRBV12-3 or TRBV12-4 and J usage is TRBJ2-5; TRBD2 matches at 8 bases. This CDR3 comprises 15 residues. Germline trimming cut 4 bases from V and 4 bases from J; bases unmatched to any gene: 8. The CDR3 protein is CASSSQAGGLETQYF. DNA for the CDR3: TGTGCCAGCAGTTCCCAGGCGGGGGGCTTAGAGACCCAGTACTTC.

This clonotype was seen at least ten times. The chain employs TRBV5-1 and TRBJ2-3; D uncertain. Germline V lookup: CDR1 SGHRS, CDR2 YFSETQ. V was cut by 4 bases and J by 0 bases, with 12 bases left in between. The CDR3 spans 15 residues. The CDR3 reads CASSLERTSTDTQYF. DNA for the CDR3: TGCGCCAGCAGCCTCGAGCGCACCAGCACAGATACGCAGTATTTT.

This clonotype showed up many times. The chain is built from TRBV11-1 and TRBJ2-5, with D maybe TRBD1 (5 bases). The germline V gene has CDR1 SGHAT and CDR2 FQDESV (reference sequence). The CDR3 runs to 14 residues. V was shortened by 2 bases and J by 0 bases, with 7 bases between the two germline ends. CDR3 loop: CASSLQGYQETQYF. As DNA, the CDR3 is TGTGCCAGCAGCTTACAGGGATACCAAGAGACCCAGTACTTC.

This clonotype was recorded at least ten times. The rearrangement joins TRBV7-2 to TRBJ2-5; 8 nucleotides match TRBD2. CDR1 SGHTA and CDR2 FQGNSA come from the germline V gene. After removal of 3 bases from V and 5 bases from J, the junction contained 8 bases not matched to a gene. There are 15 residues in the CDR3. CDR3 amino acids: CASSFNGGAGETQYF. The CDR3 DNA is TGTGCCAGCAGCTTCAACGGGGGGGCTGGGGAGACCCAGTACTTC.